Shown below are 16 T cell receptor beta chains from a single sample sequenced in a study of cytomegalovirus exposure and HLA in healthy donors. Vbeta (60) and Jbeta (13) primers were used in the PCR. The table came from immunoSEQ multiplex PCR; TCRdb's copy has only in-frame clones and leaves some out. This repertoire shows some 150,000 clones, roughly four fifths found once; its top ten account for approximately 12%. Sequencing input: PBMCs. The source is a man aged 45-65 years in good health and CMV-seropositive.

The chain links TRBV7-9 to TRBJ1-1; D is perhaps TRBD1 (5 bases). The CDR3 contains 14 residues. V was trimmed by 1 base and J by 5 bases, leaving 11 bases between them. The V gene's germline CDR1 is SEHNR and CDR2 FQNEAQ (reference sequence). CDR3 in amino acids: CASSLVGGRTEAFF. CDR3 nucleotide sequence: TGTGCCAGCAGCTTAGTGGGGGGTCGAACTGAAGCTTTCTTT.

The rearrangement joins TRBV28 to TRBJ2-1; 13 bases agree with TRBD2. Germline V CDR1 and CDR2: MDHEN, SYDVKM. The junction had 3 bases not matched to a gene; V was cut back by 0 bases and J by 4 bases. This CDR3 is built from 17 residues. The CDR3 here is CASSLWGLAGHYNEQFF. The CDR3 DNA reads as TGTGCCAGCAGTTTATGGGGACTAGCGGGACATTACAATGAGCAGTTCTTC.

The chain employs TRBV7-6 and TRBJ1-2; D remains ambiguous. CDR3 size: 13 residues. Germline CDR1 is SGHVS and CDR2 is FNYEAQ. V shed 5 bases and J shed 7 bases, with 14 bases lying between them. The CDR3 coding sequence is TGTGCCAGCAGCCCCGAAGGAGGATTTGGCTACACCTTC. As protein: CASSPEGGFGYTF.

This clone was picked up a small number of times. The chain links TRBV6-5 to TRBJ2-7; D possibly corresponds to TRBD2 (5 bases). Germline CDR1 and CDR2: MNHEY and SVGAGI. The CDR3 covers 12 residues. V was shortened by 7 bases and J by 2 bases, with 9 bases between the two germline ends. CDR3 sequence (DNA): TGTGCCAGCATATACGGGGCCTACGAGCAGTACTTC. Protein: CASIYGAYEQYF.

The chain joins TRBV7-2 to TRBJ1-5, with 7 nucleotides matching TRBD1. With 1 base clipped from V and 5 bases from J, the junction kept 8 bases outside the gene matches. The CDR3 extends over 16 amino acids. In germline, CDR1 is SGHTA, CDR2 FQGNSA. The CDR3 nucleotides read TGTGCCAGCAGCTTAGAGGTGAGACAGGGCGATCAGCCCCAGCATTTT. It is translated as CASSLEVRQGDQPQHF.

The V gene is TRBV28, the J gene TRBJ1-5; TRBD1 matches at 9 bases. The junction had 8 bases not matched to a gene; V was cut back by 5 bases and J by 6 bases. Per the germline V gene, CDR1 is MDHEN and CDR2 is SYDVKM. The CDR3 length is 15 residues. The CDR3 nucleotides read TGTGCCAGCAGTCCAACAGGGGGCCTGGGTCAGCCCCAGCATTTT. Translating it yields CASSPTGGLGQPQHF.

The chain is built from TRBV18 and TRBJ2-1, with 10 bases fitting TRBD2. Trimming took 1 base from V and 7 from J; bases not matched to a gene: 10. Germline V lookup: CDR1 KGHSH, CDR2 LQKENI. The CDR3 is 17 residues long. The CDR3 nucleotides read TGTGCCAGCTCACCACAGTCTGTGCCTAGCGGGAGAAATGAGCAGTTCTTC. This translates into CASSPQSVPSGRNEQFF.

The gene calls are TRBV29-1 and TRBJ1-1; TRBD1 matches at 7 bases. V gave up 5 bases and J gave up 3 bases; unmatched junction bases: 6. The germline gives CDR1 SQVTM, CDR2 ANQGSEA. CDR3 length: 13 amino acids. The CDR3 loop reads CSVRQGRDTEAFF. DNA for the CDR3: TGCAGCGTTAGACAGGGTCGGGACACTGAAGCTTTCTTT. The variable domain in full, completed from reference TRBV29-1 and TRBJ1-1, reads SAVISQKPSRDICQRGTSLTIQCQVDSQVTMMFWYRQQPGQSLTLIATANQGSEATYESGFVIDKFPISRPNLTFSTLTVSNMSPEDSSIYLCSVRQGRDTEAFFGQGTRLTVV.

The chain has TRBV28 and TRBJ2-3; 9 bases align to TRBD2. The germline CDR1 and CDR2 sequences are MDHEN and SYDVKM. The V gene end was trimmed by 1 base and the J gene end by 3 bases; junction bases not matched to a gene: 5. The CDR3 length is 16 residues. In nucleotides, the CDR3 is TGTGCCAGCAGTTTATACCGCGGGGGGGCAACAGATACGCAGTATTTT. Amino acid sequence: CASSLYRGGATDTQYF.

The V and J genes are TRBV29-1 and TRBJ2-5; the D gene is possibly TRBD1 (5 bases). This CDR3 has 13 residues. The V and J ends lost 7 bases and 2 bases respectively, with 14 bases between them. CDR1 is SQVTM and CDR2 is ANQGSEA in the germline V gene. CDR3 sequence (DNA): TGCAGCGGGATGGACACAAGTCAAGAGACCCAGTACTTC. Translating it yields CSGMDTSQETQYF.

This chain uses TRBV18 with TRBJ2-7; D gene ambiguous. CDR3 size: 13 residues. The V end lost 6 bases, the J end lost 3 bases, and 12 bases lay between the germline ends. Germline loops: CDR1 KGHSH, CDR2 LQKENI. DNA of the CDR3: TGTGCCAGCTCGGTCGGCCAGGTCTACGAGCAGTACTTC. Translation gives CASSVGQVYEQYF. The full variable domain, rest sourced from reference TRBV18 and TRBJ2-7, is NAGVMQNPRHLVRRRGQEARLRCSPMKGHSHVYWYRQLPEEGLKFMVYLQKENIIDESGMPKERFSAEFPKEGPSILRIQQVVRGDSAAYFCASSVGQVYEQYFGPGTRLTVT.

This clone was seen more than once but under ten times. The genes are TRBV19 and TRBJ2-7; 9 bases map to TRBD1. The V gene's germline CDR1 is LNHDA and CDR2 SQIVND (reference sequence). V shed 6 bases and J 2 bases; nucleotides not matched to a gene: 8. The CDR3 totals 15 residues. The CDR3 DNA reads as TGTGCCAGTAGGGCGCCGGGACAGGGACCCTACGAGCAGTACTTC. This sequence encodes CASRAPGQGPYEQYF.

This rearrangement joins TRBV10-3 to TRBJ2-1; the match to TRBD2 covers 9 bases. Germline-derived CDR1 and CDR2 are ENHRY and SYGVKD. The CDR3 runs 18 residues. V was pared by 2 bases and J by 2 bases, with 10 bases of the junction left unmatched. The CDR3 loop reads CAISEPGGGAITYNEQFF. The CDR3 nucleotides read TGTGCCATCAGTGAGCCGGGCGGGGGGGCCATCACCTACAATGAGCAGTTCTTC.

The J gene is TRBJ1-2, the V gene TRBV14; TRBD1 might be the D (5 bases). The V gene's germline CDR1 is SGHDN and CDR2 FVKESK. The CDR3 is 15 residues long. V was pared by 4 bases and J by 5 bases, with 17 bases between. In DNA, the CDR3 is TGTGCCAGCAGCCCGACAGTTCGTCCCTTTTATGGCTACACCTTC. Its protein product is CASSPTVRPFYGYTF.

CDR3 in DNA: TGTGCCAGCAGTTACTCCCGGACTAGCGGGAGGAGTGAGCAGTACTTC. This sequence encodes CASSYSRTSGRSEQYF. This rearrangement joins TRBV6-6 to TRBJ2-7; TRBD2 aligns across 14 bases. V lost 0 bases and J lost 7; bases outside the gene matches: 5. This CDR3 is built from 16 residues. CDR1 MNHNY and CDR2 SVGAGI come from the germline V gene (reference sequence).

The chain couples TRBV5-1 to TRBJ2-7, with 11 bases matching TRBD2. The CDR3 covers 15 residues. J was trimmed by 5 bases and V by 2 bases; bases with no gene match: 6. Per germline, CDR1 SGHRS and CDR2 YFSETQ. CDR3 residues: CASSFRLAGKHEQYF. CDR3 DNA sequence: TGCGCCAGCAGCTTCCGACTAGCGGGAAAACACGAGCAGTACTTC. Combining the CDR3 with reference TRBV5-1 and TRBJ2-7 gives the whole variable domain KAGVTQTPRYLIKTRGQQVTLSCSPISGHRSVSWYQQTPGQGLQFLFEYFSETQRNKGNFPGRFSGRQFSNSRSEMNVSTLELGDSALYLCASSFRLAGKHEQYFGPGTRLTVT.